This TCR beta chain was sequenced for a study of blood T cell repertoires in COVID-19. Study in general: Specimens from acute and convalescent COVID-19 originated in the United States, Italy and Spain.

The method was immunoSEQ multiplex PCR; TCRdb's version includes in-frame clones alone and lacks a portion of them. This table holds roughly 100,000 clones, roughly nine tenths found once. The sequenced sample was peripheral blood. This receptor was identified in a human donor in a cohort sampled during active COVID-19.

CDR3 in amino acids: CASSRDTIYF. The CDR3 nucleotides read TGTGCCAGTAGTCGGGACACCATATATTTT. The chain couples TRBV19 to TRBJ1-3, with D unclear. CDR1 LNHDA and CDR2 SQIVND come from the germline V gene (reference sequence). This CDR3 contains 10 residues. With 5 bases removed from V and 8 bases from J, the gap between germline ends came to 4 bases.